The 8 T cell receptor beta chains below were found in one sample sequenced in a study of a mutant IDH1 vaccine in newly diagnosed glioma. Documented time point: baseline, week 1 (first vaccination visit). Specified treatment: pre-vaccination baseline after standard-of-care therapy. Here immunoSEQ multiplex PCR was the method, and the copy in TCRdb shows in-frame clones only, minus some. The table records around 63,000 clones, about nine tenths of them present only once. Sample: PBMCs, taken from a glioma patient treated with radiotherapy, temozolomide or both. Receptors originate from a man aged 45 to 65 with glioma.

The chain employs TRBV6-1 and TRBJ2-3; 9 bases agree with TRBD1. This CDR3 comprises 15 residues. The J segment lost 2 bases and the V segment lost 2 bases, leaving 2 bases of the junction unmatched. Germline V gene sequence: CDR1 MNHNS, CDR2 SASEGT. The CDR3 DNA follows: TGTGCCAGCAGTGAAAGGACAGGGGCCACAGATACGCAGTATTTT. Translation gives CASSERTGATDTQYF.

This clone appeared once. The chain links TRBV30 to TRBJ1-2, with 7 bases matching TRBD1. Germline V gives CDR1 GTSNPN, CDR2 SVGIG (reference sequence). This CDR3 spans 15 amino acids. V lost 0 bases to trimming and J lost 4 bases; unmatched junction nucleotides: 8. The CDR3 DNA reads as TGTGCCTGGAGTGTACGGGACAGCGCTGTCTATGGCTACACCTTC. Its translation: CAWSVRDSAVYGYTF.

This clone has more than one count but fewer than ten. This chain joins TRBV30 and TRBJ2-4; 9 bases agree with TRBD1. The CDR3 has 15 residues. Germline V CDR1 and CDR2: GTSNPN, SVGIG (reference sequence). Trimming removed 3 bases from V and 6 bases from J; junction bases left unmatched: 9. CDR3 sequence: CAWSPGQGTANIQYF. The CDR3, as DNA: TGTGCCTGGAGCCCGGGACAGGGAACCGCAAACATTCAGTACTTC.

The chain carries TRBV7-9 and TRBJ1-3, with D unresolved. Trimming took 1 base from V and 0 from J, leaving 10 bases between them. The CDR3 length is 16 residues. Germline CDR1 is SEHNR and CDR2 is FQNEAQ (reference sequence). The CDR3 protein is CASSLEQRRSGNTIYF. CDR3 nucleotide sequence: TGTGCCAGCAGCTTAGAACAGCGGCGCTCTGGAAACACCATATATTTT.

This clone was seen more than once but under ten times. The J gene is TRBJ2-7, the V gene TRBV6-1, with 7 bases identical to TRBD1. J gave up 1 base and V 2 bases, and 14 bases lay outside the gene matches. The CDR3 is made up of 18 amino acids. Germline V gene lookup returns CDR1 MNHNS and CDR2 SASEGT. In DNA form, the CDR3 reads TGTGCCAGCAGTGAATTCCCCATAACAGGGGTCGAGTCCTACGAGCAGTACTTC. Protein: CASSEFPITGVESYEQYF.

This chain connects TRBV7-2 to TRBJ1-6; D unresolved. The CDR3 length is 16 residues. The germline V gene has CDR1 SGHTA and CDR2 FQGNSA. The V end was cut by 5 bases, the J end by 0 bases, with 11 bases between. The CDR3 loop reads CASSRSRSSYNSPLHF. The CDR3 nucleotides are TGTGCCAGCAGCCGATCAAGGAGCTCCTATAATTCACCCCTCCACTTT.

The gene calls are TRBV19 and TRBJ2-2; 9 bases line up with TRBD1. The germline V gene encodes CDR1 LNHDA and CDR2 SQIVND (reference sequence). CDR3 size: 18 residues. J was trimmed by 2 bases and V by 5 bases; bases with no gene match: 12. DNA of the CDR3: TGTGCCAGTAGTTCACTCATCGGGACAGGGATTAACACCGGGGAGCTGTTTTTT. Amino acids: CASSSLIGTGINTGELFF.

The chain joins TRBV2 to TRBJ1-2; 9 bases fit TRBD1. Germline CDR1 and CDR2: SNHLY and FYNNEI. Trimming at V came to 6 bases and at J to 4 bases, leaving 3 bases not matched to a gene. The CDR3 spans 13 residues. CDR3 loop: CASRGTGPYGYTF. CDR3 sequence (DNA): TGTGCCAGCAGAGGGACAGGGCCCTATGGCTACACCTTC.